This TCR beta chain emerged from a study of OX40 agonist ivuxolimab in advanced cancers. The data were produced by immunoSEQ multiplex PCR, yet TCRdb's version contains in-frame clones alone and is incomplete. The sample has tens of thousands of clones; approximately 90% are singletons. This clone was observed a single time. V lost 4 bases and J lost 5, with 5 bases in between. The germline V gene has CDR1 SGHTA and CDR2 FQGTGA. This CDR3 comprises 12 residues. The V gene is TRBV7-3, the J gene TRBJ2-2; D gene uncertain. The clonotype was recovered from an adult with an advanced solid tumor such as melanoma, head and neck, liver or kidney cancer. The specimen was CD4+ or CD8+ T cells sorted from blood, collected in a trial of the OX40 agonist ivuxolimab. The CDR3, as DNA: TGTGCCAGCAGCTCCCGAACCGGGGAGCTGTTTTTT. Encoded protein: CASSSRTGELFF.